This T cell receptor beta chain was retrieved from a study of T cell responses to AZD1222 COVID-19 vaccine. Concerning this clone: Its antigen is unknown.

General study points: The donor cohort was predominantly white British with a female majority, and clonal diversity may have been underestimated. Only a handful of individuals given AZD1222 were seropositive at baseline.

CDR3 length: 14 amino acids. Looked up from germline, CDR1 is SGHVS and CDR2 is FQNEAQ. The V end lost 6 bases, the J end lost 4 bases, and 13 bases lay between the germline ends. Generated by immunoSEQ multiplex PCR, the TCRdb table keeps only in-frame clones and is missing some. Here the sample spans more than 85,000 clones, over 80% being singletons. This clonotype was sampled from an adult in good health. The sequenced sample was peripheral blood, obtained on day 0 of AZD1222 vaccination. V is TRBV7-8 and J is TRBJ1-5, with D tentatively TRBD1 (6 bases). In nucleotides, the CDR3 is TGTGCCAGCAGGCCAGGGGCAGGGAATCAGCCCCAGCATTTT. Its protein is CASRPGAGNQPQHF.